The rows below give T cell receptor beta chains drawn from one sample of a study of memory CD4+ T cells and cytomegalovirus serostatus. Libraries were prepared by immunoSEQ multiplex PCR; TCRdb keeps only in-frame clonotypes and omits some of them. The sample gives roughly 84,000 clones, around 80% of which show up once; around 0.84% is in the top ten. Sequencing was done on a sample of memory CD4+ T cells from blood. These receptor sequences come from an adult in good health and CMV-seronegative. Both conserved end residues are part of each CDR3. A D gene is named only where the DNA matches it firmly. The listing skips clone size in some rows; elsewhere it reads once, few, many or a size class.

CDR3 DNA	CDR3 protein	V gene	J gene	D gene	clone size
TGTGCCAGCAGCTTGTCTCAGGGATCGGGCTATGGCTACACCTTC	CASSLSQGSGYGYTF	TRBV5-6	TRBJ1-2	NA	NA
TGTGCCAGCAGCCCGATGACAGGCCTGAACACTGAAGCTTTCTTT	CASSPMTGLNTEAFF	TRBV5-4	TRBJ1-1	NA	NA
TGCGCCAGCAGCTTGGGGACACCCGGAACCGGGGAGCTGTTTTTT	CASSLGTPGTGELFF	TRBV5-1	TRBJ2-2	NA	NA
TGTGCCAGCAGTCTGGACGGCGCTTACGAGCAGTACTTC	CASSLDGAYEQYF	TRBV2	TRBJ2-7	NA	once
TGCGCCAGCAGCGCACCGGGACAGGGCATCGGCGAGCAGTACTTC	CASSAPGQGIGEQYF	TRBV5-1	TRBJ2-7	TRBD1	NA
TGCGCCAGCAGCTTAAGCGGCGCGAACACCGGGGAGCTGTTTTTT	CASSLSGANTGELFF	TRBV5-1	TRBJ2-2	NA	NA
TGTGCCAGCAGCTTAGCCGGGACACCCCCAAGCTATGGCTACACCTTC	CASSLAGTPPSYGYTF	TRBV11-2	TRBJ1-2	NA	once
TGTGCCTGGAGAATGGACAGGGGAAACACCATATATTTT	CAWRMDRGNTIYF	TRBV30	TRBJ1-3	TRBD1	once
TGTGCCAGCAGTTACGACAGTGGGGGATATGGCTACACCTTC	CASSYDSGGYGYTF	TRBV6-6	TRBJ1-2	NA	NA
TGCGCCAGCAGCCAAGATTTCGGGGCGCTGAACACTGAAGCTTTCTTT	CASSQDFGALNTEAFF	TRBV4-3	TRBJ1-1	NA	once
TGTGCCAGCAGTTACTCGCGATACTCCTACGAGCAGTACTTC	CASSYSRYSYEQYF	TRBV6-5	TRBJ2-7	NA	NA
TGTGCCAGCAGTACGACGGCAGAGACCCAGTACTTC	CASSTTAETQYF	TRBV6-6	TRBJ2-5	NA	NA
TGTGCCAGCAGTCGGGACAGGGAGGATACGCAGTATTTT	CASSRDREDTQYF	TRBV2	TRBJ2-3	TRBD1	once
TGTGCCAGCAGCTTAGCTCAGATAGATGAGCAGTTCTTC	CASSLAQIDEQFF	TRBV7-2	TRBJ2-1	NA	once
TGTGCCAGCATTTGTCAAGTGCAGGGGGCATGTCAGCCCCAGCATTTT	CASICQVQGACQPQHF	TRBV21-1	TRBJ1-5	NA	NA
TGTGCCAGCAGCTTAAGTCGGCAGCATAATTCACCCCTCCACTTT	CASSLSRQHNSPLHF	TRBV7-2	TRBJ1-6	NA	NA
TGTGCCAGCAGCGGGGGAACTAGCGGGGTACGGGAGACCCAGTACTTC	CASSGGTSGVRETQYF	TRBV25-1	TRBJ2-5	TRBD2	NA
TGTGCCAGCAGCTTAGTTAAGGGGGCCAATGGCTACACCTTC	CASSLVKGANGYTF	TRBV7-9	TRBJ1-2	TRBD1	NA
TGTGCCAGCTCACCACAATTAGGGGGCAATGGCTACACCTTC	CASSPQLGGNGYTF	TRBV18	TRBJ1-2	TRBD1	NA
TGTGCCAGCAGTTTGGGCAGGGGGAACCAAGAGACCCAGTACTTC	CASSLGRGNQETQYF	TRBV6-1	TRBJ2-5	TRBD1	NA
TGTGCCAGCAGTTACTCTCTGGGTGGCTACACCTTC	CASSYSLGGYTF	TRBV6-5	TRBJ1-2	NA	NA
TGTGCCAGCAGCTCCGACAGTGGTCGGACCCAGTACTTC	CASSSDSGRTQYF	TRBV11-3	TRBJ2-5	NA	NA